Here is one T cell receptor beta chain with its context. Its antigen is as yet unknown. The whole isolated RNA underwent reverse transcription, so sequencing captured expressed TCRB transcripts. Sequencing used immunoSEQ multiplex PCR; TCRdb keeps in-frame clones, though not all of them. Of fewer than 550,000 clones in the sample, roughly 11% are singletons; the top ten hold 0.045% to 0.06%. This CDR3 comprises 15 residues. Trimming cost V 5 bases and J 1 base, with 15 bases left between them. CDR1 is MDHEN and CDR2 is SYDVKM in the germline V gene. This record belongs to a study of beta chain features in type 1 diabetes. The study's findings and limits: An over-representation of cells with high TCR expression could result from cDNA sequencing.

The gene calls are TRBV28 and TRBJ2-7; no clear D. This TCR derives from a woman aged 18-35 years in good health. Material for sequencing was naive CD4+ T cells from blood. CDR3 sequence reads: CASSTGPFISYEQYV. The CDR3 DNA is TGTGCCAGCAGTACCGGTCCTTTCATTTCCTACGAGCAGTACGTC.